This T cell receptor (beta chain) is from a study of blood T cells in healthy people across ages. Primed by a sample-barcoded 5' primer and a J-beta primer mix, a second PCR proceeded for about 7 to 11 cycles. TCRdb re-analysed the 5' RACE reads in MiXCR, keeping a single row per CDR3 protein. This sample has about 1.5 million distinct CDR3 sequences, with approximately 40% found just once. The CDR3 is made up of 12 amino acids. Germline values: CDR1 SGHAT, CDR2 FQNNGV. V lost 7 bases and J 15 bases, leaving 19 bases between the germline ends. The clonotype originates from a woman between 18 and 29 years old in good health. The V call is TRBV11-2, the J call TRBJ2-1, with unresolved D. The sample taken for sequencing was blood. The CDR3 loop reads CASNQIDAPLFF. DNA for the CDR3: TGTGCCAGCAACCAAATTGACGCTCCTTTGTTCTTC.